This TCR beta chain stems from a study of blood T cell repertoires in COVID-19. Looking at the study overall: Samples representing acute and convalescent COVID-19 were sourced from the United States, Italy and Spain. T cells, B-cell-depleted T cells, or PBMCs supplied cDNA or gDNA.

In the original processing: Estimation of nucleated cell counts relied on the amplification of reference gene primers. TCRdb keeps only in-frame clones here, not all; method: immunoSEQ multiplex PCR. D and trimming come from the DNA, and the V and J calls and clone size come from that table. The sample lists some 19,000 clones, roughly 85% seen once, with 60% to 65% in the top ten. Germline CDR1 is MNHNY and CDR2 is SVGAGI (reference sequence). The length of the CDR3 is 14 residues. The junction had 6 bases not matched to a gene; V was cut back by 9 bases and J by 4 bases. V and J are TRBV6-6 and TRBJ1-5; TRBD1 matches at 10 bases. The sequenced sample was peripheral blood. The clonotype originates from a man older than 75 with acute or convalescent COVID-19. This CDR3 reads CASVPGQGNQPQHF. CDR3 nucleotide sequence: TGTGCCAGTGTCCCGGGACAGGGGAATCAGCCCCAGCATTTT.